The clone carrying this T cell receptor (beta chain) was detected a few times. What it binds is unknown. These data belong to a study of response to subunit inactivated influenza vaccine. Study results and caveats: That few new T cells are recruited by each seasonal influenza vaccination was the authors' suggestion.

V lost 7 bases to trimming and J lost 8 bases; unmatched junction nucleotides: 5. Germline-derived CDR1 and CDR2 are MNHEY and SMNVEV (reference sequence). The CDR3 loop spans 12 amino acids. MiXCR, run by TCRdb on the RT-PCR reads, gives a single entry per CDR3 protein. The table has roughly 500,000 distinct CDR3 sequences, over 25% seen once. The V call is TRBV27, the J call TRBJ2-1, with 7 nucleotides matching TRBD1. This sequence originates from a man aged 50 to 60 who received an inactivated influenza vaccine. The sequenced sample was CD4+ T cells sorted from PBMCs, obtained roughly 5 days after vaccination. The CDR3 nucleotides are TGTGCCAGCACCTCAGGGGGTGATGAGCAGTTCTTC. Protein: CASTSGGDEQFF.